Below, one TCR beta chain is given with its context. These data originate in a study of blood T cell repertoires in COVID-19. About the research overall: In each case, the material was cDNA or gDNA derived from T cells, B-cell-depleted T cells, or PBMCs.

In the authors' workflow: Amplification of reference gene primers was used by the study to estimate nucleated cell counts. Clones were read by immunoSEQ multiplex PCR, and TCRdb kept only the in-frame ones, dropping some. V, J and clone size derive from that table, while D and trimming were established from the DNA sequence. Found here are approximately 390,000 clones, around nine tenths of them singletons; the top ten hold about a tenth. V trimming: 0 bases; J trimming: 3 bases; junction bases outside the gene matches: 7. Germline CDR1 and CDR2: MGHRA and YSYEKL. CDR3 size: 16 residues. The chain employs TRBV4-1 and TRBJ1-2; 7 bases line up with TRBD1. This clonotype was sampled from a woman aged 45 to 65 who had recovered from COVID-19. Sequenced input: PBMCs or T cells enriched from blood (not recorded which). In nucleotides, the CDR3 is TGCGCCAGCAGCCAAGATCCCGCAGGGGGGTACTATGGCTACACCTTC. Protein product: CASSQDPAGGYYGYTF.